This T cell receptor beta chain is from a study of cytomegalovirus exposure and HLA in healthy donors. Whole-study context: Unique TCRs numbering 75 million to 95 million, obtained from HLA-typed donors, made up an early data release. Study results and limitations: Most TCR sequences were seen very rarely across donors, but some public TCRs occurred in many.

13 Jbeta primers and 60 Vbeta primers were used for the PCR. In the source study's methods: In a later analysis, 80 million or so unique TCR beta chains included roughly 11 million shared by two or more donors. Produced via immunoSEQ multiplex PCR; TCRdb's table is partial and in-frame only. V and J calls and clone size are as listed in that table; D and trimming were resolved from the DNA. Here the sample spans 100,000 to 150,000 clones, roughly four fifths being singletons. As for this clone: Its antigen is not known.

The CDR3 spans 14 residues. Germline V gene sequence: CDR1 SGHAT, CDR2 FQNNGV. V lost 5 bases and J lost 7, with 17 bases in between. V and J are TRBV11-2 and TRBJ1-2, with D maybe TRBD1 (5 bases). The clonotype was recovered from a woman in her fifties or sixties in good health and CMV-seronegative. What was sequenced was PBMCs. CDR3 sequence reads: CASSGLGGPSGYTF. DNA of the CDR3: TGTGCCAGCAGCGGACTGGGGGGACCCAGTGGCTACACCTTC.